The present T cell receptor beta chain was sequenced within a study of blood T cell repertoires in COVID-19. Turning to the study itself: Both acute and convalescent COVID-19 samples were obtained from the United States, Italy and Spain.

Germline loops: CDR1 SGHRS, CDR2 YFSETQ. The CDR3 length is 15 residues. The V gene lost 3 bases and the J gene lost 4 bases, with 13 bases spanning the gap. Assay used: immunoSEQ multiplex PCR; TCRdb lists only in-frame clones, some missing. The sample consists of over 150,000 clones, 85% to 95% of them appearing once. The sequenced sample consisted of peripheral blood. The chain uses TRBV5-1 and TRBJ1-4, with D possibly being TRBD1 (6 bases). This clonotype was sampled from a man between 25 and 39 years old with COVID-19, enrolled during active disease. The CDR3, as DNA: TGCGCCAGCAGCTACAACAGGGCCGGTAATGAAAAACTGTTTTTT. It is translated as CASSYNRAGNEKLFF.